The sample holds a few counts of the clone carrying this T cell receptor beta chain. The antigen is not known. The sample originates from a study of T-cell memory formation after mild COVID-19. Study background: TCR clusters showed largely donor specificity.

CDR1 is MGHRA and CDR2 is YSYEKL in the germline V gene. Trimming pared 0 bases from V and 7 bases from J, leaving 15 bases between. The CDR3 sequence is 15 residues long. Study results and caveats: Within pre-infection memory, some responding clones were found, suggesting cross-reactive memory joined. CD4/CD8 balance characterized clones contracting day 15 to 85, and CD4+ skew characterized later expanders.

Barcoded TCR alpha and TCR beta cDNA libraries with UMIs came from 5'RACE using constant-segment primers. One entry per CDR3 protein results from TCRdb running MiXCR on the 5' RACE reads. The sample holds 550,000 to 600,000 distinct CDR3 sequences, roughly 17% seen once. The source of this sequence is an adult woman who had mild COVID-19 (a few samples of this study predate the infection). Cell type and time point are not known. The sample consisted of PBMCs or a T cell subset sorted from them (not recorded which). The V gene is TRBV4-1, the J gene TRBJ2-5; a weak D match, TRBD1 (7 bases). This CDR3 is CASSQEAGRGTTQYF. DNA of the CDR3: TGCGCCAGCAGCCAAGAAGCGGGCAGGGGGACGACCCAGTACTTC.